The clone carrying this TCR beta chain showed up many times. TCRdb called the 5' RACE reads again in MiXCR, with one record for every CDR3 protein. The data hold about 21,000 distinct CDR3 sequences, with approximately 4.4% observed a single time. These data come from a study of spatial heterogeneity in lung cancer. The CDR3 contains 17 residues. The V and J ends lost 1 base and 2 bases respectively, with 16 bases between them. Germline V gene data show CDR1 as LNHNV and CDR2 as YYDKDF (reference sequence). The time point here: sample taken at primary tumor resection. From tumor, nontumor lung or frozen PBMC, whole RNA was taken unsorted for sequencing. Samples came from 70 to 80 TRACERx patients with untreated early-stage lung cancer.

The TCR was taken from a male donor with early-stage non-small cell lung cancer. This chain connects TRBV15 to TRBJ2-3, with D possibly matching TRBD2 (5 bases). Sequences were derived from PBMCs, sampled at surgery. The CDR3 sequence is CATSRGEGPRDTDTQYF. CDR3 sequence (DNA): TGTGCCACCAGCAGAGGAGAGGGCCCTCGGGACACAGATACGCAGTATTTT.